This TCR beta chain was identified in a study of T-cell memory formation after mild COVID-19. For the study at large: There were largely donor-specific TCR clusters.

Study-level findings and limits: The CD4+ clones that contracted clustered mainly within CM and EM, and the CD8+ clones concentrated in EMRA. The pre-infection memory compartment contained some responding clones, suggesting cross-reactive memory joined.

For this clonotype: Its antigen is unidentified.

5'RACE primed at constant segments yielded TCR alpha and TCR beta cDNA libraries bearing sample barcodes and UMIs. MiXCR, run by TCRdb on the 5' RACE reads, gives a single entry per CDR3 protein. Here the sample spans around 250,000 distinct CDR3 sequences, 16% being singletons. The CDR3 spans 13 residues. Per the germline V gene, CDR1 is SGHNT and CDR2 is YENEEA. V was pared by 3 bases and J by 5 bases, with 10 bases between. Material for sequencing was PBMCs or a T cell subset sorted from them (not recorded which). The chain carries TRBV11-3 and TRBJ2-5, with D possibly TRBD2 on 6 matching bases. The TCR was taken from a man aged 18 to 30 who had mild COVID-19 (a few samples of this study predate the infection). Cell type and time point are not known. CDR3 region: CASSFGSGETQYF. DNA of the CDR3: TGTGCCAGCAGCTTCGGCAGCGGGGAGACCCAGTACTTC.